This T cell receptor beta chain is from a study of blood T cell repertoires in COVID-19. Study in general: The samples span acute and convalescent COVID-19 from the United States, Italy and Spain.

Some clones are missing from TCRdb's copy, which holds only in-frame ones; the method was immunoSEQ multiplex PCR. The table shows some 220,000 clones, with roughly 88% occurring only once. The germline V gene encodes CDR1 MNHEY and CDR2 SMNVEV (reference sequence). The CDR3 has 14 amino acids. The trim removed 8 bases at V and 5 bases at J, leaving 9 bases unmatched. Individuals aged about 18 to 89 years were recruited from 24 US areas. Material for sequencing was PBMCs or T cells enriched from blood (not recorded which). This clonotype originated in a woman aged 40 to 50 with acute COVID-19. This rearrangement joins TRBV27 to TRBJ1-5, with TRBD1 matching 7 bases. Written as DNA, the CDR3 is TGTGCCAGCGGCGAGACAGGGAGCTATCAGCCCCAGCATTTT. Encoded protein: CASGETGSYQPQHF.